This T cell receptor (beta chain) was sequenced for a study of CD8+ T cells in alopecia areata. Looking at the study overall: C3H/HeJ donors with spontaneous alopecia, roughly 6-12 months old, supplied skin grafts to approximately 7-11-week-old female C3H/HeJ mice.

Regarding the study as a whole: The study found TCR sharing across patients less clear than in mice, possibly for HLA reasons.

Germline assignment: CDR1 NSQYPW and CDR2 LRSPGD (reference sequence). There are 13 residues in the CDR3. RNA, once extracted, was reverse transcribed into cDNA for use as the sequencing template. The data were produced by immunoSEQ multiplex PCR, yet TCRdb's version contains in-frame clones alone and is incomplete. This sample shows under 350,000 clones and no singletons; 1.2% rests with the ten largest. As for this clone: Antigen: not known. Mouse gene names apply. Read coverage stops 4 residues before the CDR3 terminus; the germline J gene supplies the remainder. The same CDR3 arises from other DNA sequences in this sample as well.

Pooled cutaneous lymph node cells were sorted using CD4, CD8alpha, NKG2D, NKG2ACE and other markers. The sequence came from a C3H/HeJ mouse with alopecia areata. Strain haplotype at MHC: H2-k. The chain has TRBV1 and TRBJ2-5, with a possible D match to TRBD2 (7 bases). The sample consisted of CD4+ T cells sorted from a lymph node. The sequenced part of the CDR3 DNA is TGCACCTGCAGTGCTGGGGGGCTTGAC. This translates into CTCSAGGLD. The CDR3 in full is CTCSAGGLDTQYF.